This T cell receptor (beta chain) derives from a study of T cells in Graves' hyperthyroidism and ophthalmopathy. The study, taken as a whole, reports: Most clonotypes expanded in thyroid above 0.001 were likewise present in blood.

Template material for amplifying TCR beta CDR3 regions consisted of RNA transcripts. With the HTBI primer set, the TCR CDR3 went through a first round of RT-PCR. Using its own MiXCR run on the multiplex PCR reads, TCRdb lists one record per CDR3 protein. The sample records around 600,000 distinct CDR3 sequences, around 13% being singletons. Investigators excluded patients with uncontrolled infection, other autoimmune disease, pregnancy or lactation. The diagnostic basis comprised clinical symptoms, serum thyroxine and TRAb, thyroid ultrasound and orbital computed tomography. This CDR3 contains 14 residues. V lost 5 bases, J lost 4 bases, and 2 bases stayed unmatched. This clonotype was recorded at least ten times. The antigen remains unidentified.

Sequenced sample: blood. The TCR sequence derives from a woman between 45 and 60 years old with Graves' ophthalmopathy. The chain joins TRBV12-3 or TRBV12-4 to TRBJ2-5; 12 bases map to TRBD2. The CDR3: CASSRGLAGETQYF. CDR3 DNA: TGTGCCAGCAGTAGGGGACTAGCGGGAGAGACCCAGTACTTC.